This T cell receptor beta chain stems from a study of T cell responses to AZD1222 COVID-19 vaccine. Germline V gene lookup returns CDR1 GTSNPN and CDR2 SVGIG (reference sequence). V dropped 4 bases and J dropped 0; count of bases not matched to a gene: 6. The CDR3 is made up of 16 amino acids. Profiling relied on immunoSEQ multiplex PCR, and the TCRdb table lists in-frame clones only, not all of them. The data contain tens of thousands of clones, over 75% of them singletons. The TCR comes from an adult in good health. Specimen: peripheral blood, collected on day 0 of AZD1222 vaccination. The chain recombines TRBV30 with TRBJ2-6, with 7 bases aligning to TRBD1. For the CDR3, the DNA is TGTGCCTGGACCGGGACAGCTAGCTCTGGGGCCAACGTCCTGACTTTC. It is translated as CAWTGTASSGANVLTF.